Shown below are 9 T cell receptor beta chains from a single sample sequenced in a study of OX40 agonist ivuxolimab in advanced cancers. Data came from immunoSEQ multiplex PCR; TCRdb stores just in-frame clones and leaves some out. The table lists around 92,000 clones, 85% to 95% of them singletons. Sequences were derived from CD4+ or CD8+ T cells sorted from blood, sampled in a trial of the OX40 agonist ivuxolimab. The origin of the receptors is an adult with an advanced solid tumor such as melanoma, head and neck, liver or kidney cancer.

V usage is TRBV4-3 and J usage is TRBJ2-5; 10 bases map to TRBD2. Unmatched junction bases numbered 7, after V lost 1 base and J lost 5 bases. The CDR3 consists of 16 residues. The germline V gene encodes CDR1 LGHNA and CDR2 YSLEER. In DNA form, the CDR3 reads TGCGCCAGCAGCCAAGGAATCGGACTAGCGGCGGAGACCCAGTACTTC. Translating it yields CASSQGIGLAAETQYF.

V is TRBV25-1 and J is TRBJ2-2; a possible D gene is TRBD2 (5 bases). Germline values: CDR1 MGHDK, CDR2 SYGVNS. The V and J ends lost 11 bases and 7 bases respectively, with 11 bases between them. CDR3 length: 11 residues. CDR3 nucleotides: TGTGCCTCCCGGGGAGTCGGGGAGCTGTTTTTT. Amino acid sequence: CASRGVGELFF.

The V call is TRBV30, the J call TRBJ1-6; the match to TRBD1 covers 9 bases. The length of the CDR3 is 15 residues. The germline CDR1 and CDR2 sequences are GTSNPN and SVGIG (reference sequence). The V segment lost 2 bases and the J segment 10 bases; nucleotides outside the gene matches: 9. CDR3 residues: CAWSTPGTGRSPLHF. In nucleotides, the CDR3 is TGTGCCTGGAGTACTCCCGGGACAGGGAGGTCACCCCTCCACTTT.

This chain joins TRBV5-1 and TRBJ1-4, with D hard to call. Trimming left V 1 base short and J 0 bases short, with 4 bases between. Germline V gene data show CDR1 as SGHRS and CDR2 as YFSETQ. The CDR3 is made up of 14 amino acids. The CDR3 region has the DNA TGCGCCAGCAGCTTGTTTACAACTAATGAAAAACTGTTTTTT. It translates to CASSLFTTNEKLFF.

This clone was seen only once. The chain is built from TRBV7-2 and TRBJ1-5; D not resolved. The CDR3 runs 16 residues. V was trimmed by 2 bases and J by 7 bases, leaving 18 bases between them. CDR1 is SGHTA and CDR2 is FQGNSA in the germline V gene. Written as DNA, the CDR3 is TGTGCCAGCAGCTTAAGGCCAGCGAACTTCTTACAGCCCCAGCATTTT. Amino acids: CASSLRPANFLQPQHF.

This clone has just one count. V and J are TRBV6-5 and TRBJ1-5, with D possibly TRBD1 on 5 matching bases. Germline V gene lookup returns CDR1 MNHEY and CDR2 SVGAGI. The CDR3 contains 14 residues. V lost 6 bases, J lost 3 bases, and 12 bases lay in between. CDR3 in amino acids: CASSLQAVNQPQHF. CDR3 in DNA: TGTGCCAGCAGCCTACAGGCCGTCAATCAGCCCCAGCATTTT.

DNA of the CDR3: TGTGCCAGCAGTCTACCGGGGGCATTCCAGCCCCAGCATTTT. As protein: CASSLPGAFQPQHF. The rearrangement links TRBV6-5 to TRBJ1-5; D possibly corresponds to TRBD1 (6 bases). V lost 5 bases and J 7 bases, leaving 15 bases between the germline ends. The CDR3 totals 14 residues. Per the germline V gene, CDR1 is MNHEY and CDR2 is SVGAGI.

The V gene is TRBV5-4, the J gene TRBJ2-7; D call uncertain. Germline CDR1 SGHNT, CDR2 YYREEE (reference sequence). Trimming took off 0 bases at V and 3 bases at J, with 7 bases between the two ends. This CDR3 is 13 amino acids long. CDR3 protein: CASSLGQDYEQYV. In DNA form, the CDR3 reads TGTGCCAGCAGCTTGGGTCAGGACTACGAGCAGTACGTC.

CDR3 sequence reads: CASSPRVDTGELFF. CDR3 DNA: TGTGCCAGCTCACCAAGGGTCGACACCGGGGAGCTGTTTTTT. The chain is built from TRBV18 and TRBJ2-2; D is undetermined. This CDR3 comprises 14 residues. Germline CDR1 is KGHSH and CDR2 is LQKENI. V lost 2 bases and J 3 bases, leaving 7 bases between the germline ends.